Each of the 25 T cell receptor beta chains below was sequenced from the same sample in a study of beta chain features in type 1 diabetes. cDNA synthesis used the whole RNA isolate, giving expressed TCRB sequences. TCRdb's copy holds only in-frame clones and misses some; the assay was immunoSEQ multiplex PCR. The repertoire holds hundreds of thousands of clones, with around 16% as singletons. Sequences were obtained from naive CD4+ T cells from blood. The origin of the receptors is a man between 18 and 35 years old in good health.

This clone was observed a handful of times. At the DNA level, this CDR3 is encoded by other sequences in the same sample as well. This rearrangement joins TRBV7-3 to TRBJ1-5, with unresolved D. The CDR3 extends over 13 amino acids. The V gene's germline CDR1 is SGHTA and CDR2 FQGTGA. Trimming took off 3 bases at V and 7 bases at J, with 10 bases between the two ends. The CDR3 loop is CASSLERDQPQHF. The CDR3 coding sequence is TGTGCCAGCAGCTTGGAGCGCGACCAGCCCCAGCATTTT.

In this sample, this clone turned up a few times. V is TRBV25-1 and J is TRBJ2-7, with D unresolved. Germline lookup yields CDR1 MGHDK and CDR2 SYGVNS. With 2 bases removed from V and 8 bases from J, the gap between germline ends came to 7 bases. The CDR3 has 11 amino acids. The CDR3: CASSEVMKQYF. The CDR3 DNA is TGTGCCAGCAGTGAAGTTATGAAGCAGTACTTC.

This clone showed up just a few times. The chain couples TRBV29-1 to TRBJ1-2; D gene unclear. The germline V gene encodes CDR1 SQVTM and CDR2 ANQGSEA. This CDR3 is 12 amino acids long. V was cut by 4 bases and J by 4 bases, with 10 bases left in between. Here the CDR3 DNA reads TGCAGCGTTGGTTGGGCCGTCTATGGCTACACCTTC. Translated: CSVGWAVYGYTF.

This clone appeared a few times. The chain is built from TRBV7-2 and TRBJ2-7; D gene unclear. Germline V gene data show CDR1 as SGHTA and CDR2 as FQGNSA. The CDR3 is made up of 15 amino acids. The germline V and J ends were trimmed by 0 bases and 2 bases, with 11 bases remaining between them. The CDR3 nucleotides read TGTGCCAGCAGCTTAGCTTCCGGTTTGGCCTACGAGCAGTACTTC. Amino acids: CASSLASGLAYEQYF.

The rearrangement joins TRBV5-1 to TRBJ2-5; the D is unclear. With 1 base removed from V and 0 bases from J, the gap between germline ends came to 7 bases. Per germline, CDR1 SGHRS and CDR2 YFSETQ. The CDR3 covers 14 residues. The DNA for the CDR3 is TGCGCCAGCAGCTTGCGCCGATACCAAGAGACCCAGTACTTC. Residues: CASSLRRYQETQYF.

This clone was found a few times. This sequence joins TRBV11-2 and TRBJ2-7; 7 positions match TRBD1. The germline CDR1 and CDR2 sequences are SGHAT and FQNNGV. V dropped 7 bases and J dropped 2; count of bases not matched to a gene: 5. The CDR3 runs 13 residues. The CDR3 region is CASTVQGAYEQYF. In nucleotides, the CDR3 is TGTGCCAGCACAGTCCAGGGGGCCTACGAGCAGTACTTC.

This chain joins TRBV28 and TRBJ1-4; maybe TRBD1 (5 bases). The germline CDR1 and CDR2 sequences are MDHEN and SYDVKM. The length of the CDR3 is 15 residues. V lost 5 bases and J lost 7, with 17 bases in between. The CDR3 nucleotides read TGTGCCAGCAGTCCCCGCGGGGGGGTTGGTGAAAAACTGTTTTTT. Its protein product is CASSPRGGVGEKLFF.

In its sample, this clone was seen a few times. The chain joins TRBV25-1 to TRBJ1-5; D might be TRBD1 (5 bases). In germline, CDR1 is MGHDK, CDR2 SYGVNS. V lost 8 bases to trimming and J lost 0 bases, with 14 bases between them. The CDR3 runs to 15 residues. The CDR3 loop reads CASGGGGRSNQPQHF. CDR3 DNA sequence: TGTGCCAGCGGGGGAGGCGGCCGTAGCAATCAGCCCCAGCATTTT. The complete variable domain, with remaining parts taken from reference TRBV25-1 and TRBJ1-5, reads EADIYQTPRYLVIGTGKKITLECSQTMGHDKMYWYQQDPGMELHLIHYSYGVNSTEKGDLSSESTVSRIRTEHFPLTLESARPSHTSQYLCASGGGGRSNQPQHFGDGTRLSIL.

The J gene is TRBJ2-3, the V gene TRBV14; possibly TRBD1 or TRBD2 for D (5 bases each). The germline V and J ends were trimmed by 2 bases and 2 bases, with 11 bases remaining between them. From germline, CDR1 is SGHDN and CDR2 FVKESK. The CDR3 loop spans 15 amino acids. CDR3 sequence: CASSQNRDPTDTQYF. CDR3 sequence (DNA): TGTGCCAGCAGCCAAAACCGGGACCCCACAGATACGCAGTATTTT.

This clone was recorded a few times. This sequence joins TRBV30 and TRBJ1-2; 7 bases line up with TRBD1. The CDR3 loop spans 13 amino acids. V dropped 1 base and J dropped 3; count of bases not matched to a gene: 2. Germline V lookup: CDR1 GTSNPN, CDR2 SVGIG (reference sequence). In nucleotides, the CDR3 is TGTGCCTGGAGTGCACAGGGGTACTATGGCTACACCTTC. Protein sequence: CAWSAQGYYGYTF.

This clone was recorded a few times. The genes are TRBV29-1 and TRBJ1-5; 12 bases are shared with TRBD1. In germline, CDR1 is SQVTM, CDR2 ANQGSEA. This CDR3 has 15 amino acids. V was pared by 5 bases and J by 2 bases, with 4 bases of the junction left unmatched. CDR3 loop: CSVRGQGAGNQPQHF. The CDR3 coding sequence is TGCAGCGTTCGGGGACAGGGGGCGGGCAATCAGCCCCAGCATTTT.

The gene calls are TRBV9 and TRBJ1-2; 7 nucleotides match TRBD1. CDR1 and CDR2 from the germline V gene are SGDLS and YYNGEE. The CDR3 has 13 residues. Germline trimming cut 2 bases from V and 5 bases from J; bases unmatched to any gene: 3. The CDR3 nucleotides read TGTGCCAGCAGCGTGGCGGGACAGTATGGCTACACCTTC. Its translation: CASSVAGQYGYTF.

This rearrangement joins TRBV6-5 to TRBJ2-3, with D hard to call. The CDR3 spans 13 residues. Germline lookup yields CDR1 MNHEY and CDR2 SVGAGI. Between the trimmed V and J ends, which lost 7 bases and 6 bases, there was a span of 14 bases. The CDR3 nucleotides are TGTGCCAGCAAGCCTTCTCATAGGGATACGCAGTATTTT. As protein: CASKPSHRDTQYF.

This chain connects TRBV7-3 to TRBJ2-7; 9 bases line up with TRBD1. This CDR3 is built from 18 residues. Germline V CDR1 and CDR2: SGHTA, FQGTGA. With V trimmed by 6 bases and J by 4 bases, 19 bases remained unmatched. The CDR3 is CASSPSDPTGGRGYEQYF. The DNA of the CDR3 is TGTGCCAGCAGTCCCTCGGACCCGACAGGGGGGAGAGGATACGAGCAGTACTTC.

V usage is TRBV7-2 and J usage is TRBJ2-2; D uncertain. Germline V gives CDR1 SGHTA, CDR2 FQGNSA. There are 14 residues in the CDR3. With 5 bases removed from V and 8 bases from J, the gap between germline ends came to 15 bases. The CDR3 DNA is TGTGCCAGCAGCCCCGCCGGGTCCGAGGGGGAGCTGTTTTTT. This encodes CASSPAGSEGELFF.

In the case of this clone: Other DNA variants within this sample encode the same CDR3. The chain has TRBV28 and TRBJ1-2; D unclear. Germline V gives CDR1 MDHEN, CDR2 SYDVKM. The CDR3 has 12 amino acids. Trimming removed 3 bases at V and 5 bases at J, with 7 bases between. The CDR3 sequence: CASSFARYGYTF. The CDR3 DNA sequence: TGTGCCAGCAGTTTCGCTCGGTATGGCTACACCTTC.

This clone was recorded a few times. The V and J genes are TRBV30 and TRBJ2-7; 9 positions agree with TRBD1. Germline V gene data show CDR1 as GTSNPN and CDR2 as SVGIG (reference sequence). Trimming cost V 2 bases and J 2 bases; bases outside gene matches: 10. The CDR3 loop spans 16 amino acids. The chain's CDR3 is CAWSLAPHRGPYEQYF. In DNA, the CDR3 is TGTGCCTGGAGTCTAGCCCCTCACAGGGGGCCCTACGAGCAGTACTTC.

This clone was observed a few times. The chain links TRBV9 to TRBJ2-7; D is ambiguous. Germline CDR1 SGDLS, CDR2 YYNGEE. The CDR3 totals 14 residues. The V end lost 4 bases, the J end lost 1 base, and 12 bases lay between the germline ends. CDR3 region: CASSRSTASYEQYF. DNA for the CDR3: TGTGCCAGCAGCCGTAGTACGGCATCCTACGAGCAGTACTTC. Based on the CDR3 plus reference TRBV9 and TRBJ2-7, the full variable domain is DSGVTQTPKHLITATGQRVTLRCSPRSGDLSVYWYQQSLDQGLQFLIQYYNGEERAKGNILERFSAQQFPDLHSELNLSSLELGDSALYFCASSRSTASYEQYFGPGTRLTVT.

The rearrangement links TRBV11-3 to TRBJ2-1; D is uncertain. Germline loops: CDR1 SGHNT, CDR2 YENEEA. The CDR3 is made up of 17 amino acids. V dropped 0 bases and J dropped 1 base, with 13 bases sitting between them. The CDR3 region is CASSLDRTRDSYNEQFF. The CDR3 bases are TGTGCCAGCAGCTTAGACCGGACCCGAGATTCCTACAATGAGCAGTTCTTC.

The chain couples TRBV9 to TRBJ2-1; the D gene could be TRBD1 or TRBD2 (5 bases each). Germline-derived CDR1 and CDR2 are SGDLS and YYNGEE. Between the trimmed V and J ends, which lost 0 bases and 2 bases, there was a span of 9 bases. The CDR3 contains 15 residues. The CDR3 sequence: CASSVGGLPYNEQFF. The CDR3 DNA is TGTGCCAGCAGCGTAGGGGGGTTACCCTACAATGAGCAGTTCTTC.

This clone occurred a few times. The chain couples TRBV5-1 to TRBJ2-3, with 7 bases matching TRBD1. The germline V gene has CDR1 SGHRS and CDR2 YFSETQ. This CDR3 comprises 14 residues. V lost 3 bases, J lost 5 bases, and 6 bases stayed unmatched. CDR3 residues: CASSSRQGQDTQYF. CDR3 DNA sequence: TGCGCCAGCAGCTCCCGACAGGGTCAAGATACGCAGTATTTT.

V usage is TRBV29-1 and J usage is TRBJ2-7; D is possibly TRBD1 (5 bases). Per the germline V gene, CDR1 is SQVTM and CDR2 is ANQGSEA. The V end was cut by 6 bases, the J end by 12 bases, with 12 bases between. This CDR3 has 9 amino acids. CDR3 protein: CSVHRQRYF. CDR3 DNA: TGCAGCGTCCATCGACAGCGGTACTTC.

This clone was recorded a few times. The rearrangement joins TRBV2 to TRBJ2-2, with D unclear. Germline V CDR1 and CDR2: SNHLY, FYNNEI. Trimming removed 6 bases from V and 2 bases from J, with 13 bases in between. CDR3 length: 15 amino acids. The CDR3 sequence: CASSLLRVNTGELFF. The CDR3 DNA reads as TGTGCCAGCAGCCTGCTCCGGGTTAACACCGGGGAGCTGTTTTTT. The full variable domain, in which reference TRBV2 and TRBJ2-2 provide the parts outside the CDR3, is EPEVTQTPSHQVTQMGQEVILRCVPISNHLYFYWYRQILGQKVEFLVSFYNNEISEKSEIFDDQFSVERPDGSNFTLKIRSTKLEDSAMYFCASSLLRVNTGELFFGEGSRLTVL.

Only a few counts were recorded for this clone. Here the CDR3 DNA reads TGTGCCAGCAGCTTAGAAAGGACAGTGGGCGGCTACACCTTC. Protein product: CASSLERTVGGYTF. The chain couples TRBV11-2 to TRBJ1-2, with D possibly matching TRBD1 (6 bases). Per germline, CDR1 SGHAT and CDR2 FQNNGV. The V end lost 0 bases, the J end lost 8 bases, and 13 bases lay between the germline ends. This CDR3 has 14 amino acids.

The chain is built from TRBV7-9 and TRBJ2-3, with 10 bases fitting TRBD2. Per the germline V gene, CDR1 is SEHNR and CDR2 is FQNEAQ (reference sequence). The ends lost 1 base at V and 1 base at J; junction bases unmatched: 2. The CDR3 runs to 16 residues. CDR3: CASSLDLAGGTDTQYF. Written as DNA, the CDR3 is TGTGCCAGCAGCTTAGACCTAGCGGGGGGCACAGATACGCAGTATTTT.